This T cell receptor (beta chain) was identified in a study of T cells after yellow fever vaccination. The wider study: Libraries from low-cell-number fractions were prepared with the SMART-Seq v4 Ultra Low Input RNA kit. Whole-study findings and limits: Secondary responses were weaker yet peaked faster, day 5 versus 15. Just a small share of clonotypes turned up in the CD4 compartment as well as the CD8 compartment.

The germline gives CDR1 SGHDT, CDR2 YYEEEE. The V end was cut by 2 bases, the J end by 2 bases, with 10 bases between. The CDR3 has 14 amino acids. 5'RACE template switching added a universal primer site and UMIs to TCR cDNA. MiXCR, applied by TCRdb to the 5' RACE reads, yields one record per CDR3 protein. This table has 100,000 to 150,000 distinct CDR3 sequences, almost 9% appearing once. This clonotype was counted between two and nine times. Antigen specificity is unknown. This chain connects TRBV5-6 to TRBJ1-2; no definite D call. Source: CD8+ T cells sorted from PBMCs, taken on the day of the yellow fever booster vaccination. The sequence came from a man between 18 and 29 years old who received the YFV17D yellow fever vaccine. The CDR3 DNA sequence: TGTGCCAGCAGCTTATCCTTGGAAAACTATGGCTACACCTTC. This translates into CASSLSLENYGYTF.